Below are 15 T cell receptor beta chains sequenced from a single sample in a study of blood T cell repertoires in COVID-19. Only in-frame clones appear in the TCRdb table, and some are missing; sequencing was by immunoSEQ multiplex PCR. The table records about 260,000 clones, 80% to 90% of them present only once. Sample: peripheral blood. The receptors originated from a woman between 50 and 59 years old with acute or convalescent COVID-19.

In nucleotides, the CDR3 is TGTGCCAGCCACCAGACAGGGGGATCACCCCTCCACTTT. As protein: CASHQTGGSPLHF. The J gene is TRBJ1-6, the V gene TRBV28; 9 bases match TRBD1. This CDR3 comprises 13 residues. Germline values: CDR1 MDHEN, CDR2 SYDVKM. With 8 bases clipped from V and 10 bases from J, the junction kept 6 bases outside the gene matches.

V gene TRBV19 combines with J gene TRBJ1-1; 11 nucleotides align to TRBD1. The CDR3 spans 14 residues. V lost 7 bases, J lost 6 bases, and 7 bases stayed unmatched. Germline CDR1 and CDR2: LNHDA and SQIVND (reference sequence). CDR3 coding DNA: TGTGCCAGTACCTCACCGGGACAGGGGGCTGAAGCTTTCTTT. This codes for CASTSPGQGAEAFF.

The V call is TRBV6-5, the J call TRBJ2-2, with D uncertain. V was shortened by 7 bases and J by 3 bases, with 6 bases between the two germline ends. Germline CDR1 and CDR2: MNHEY and SVGAGI. The CDR3 totals 12 residues. In DNA form, the CDR3 reads TGTGCCAGCACTACCTACACCGGGGAGCTGTTTTTT. Residues: CASTTYTGELFF.

The gene calls are TRBV6-5 and TRBJ1-1; 8 bases map to TRBD1. This CDR3 is 14 amino acids long. CDR1 and CDR2 (germline): MNHEY, SVGAGI. The V and J ends lost 6 bases and 1 base, in that order; junction bases with no gene match: 4. CDR3 in amino acids: CASRGGTGNTEAFF. In nucleotides, the CDR3 is TGTGCCAGCAGGGGCGGGACAGGGAACACTGAAGCTTTCTTT.

The V call is TRBV29-1, the J call TRBJ2-3; tentative D call: TRBD2 (5 bases). V shed 5 bases and J shed 2 bases, with 11 bases lying between them. CDR3 size: 13 residues. The germline gives CDR1 SQVTM, CDR2 ANQGSEA. The CDR3 region is CSVNEGHTDTQYF. For the CDR3, the DNA is TGCAGCGTTAACGAGGGTCACACAGATACGCAGTATTTT.

This clone was seen just once. J is TRBJ1-1 and V is TRBV19, with D hard to call. The CDR3 contains 12 residues. V was trimmed by 11 bases and J by 5 bases, leaving 15 bases between them. Germline V gene sequence: CDR1 LNHDA, CDR2 SQIVND (reference sequence). Here the CDR3 reads CASSTWETEAFF. In nucleotides, the CDR3 is TGTGCCTCAAGTACCTGGGAGACTGAAGCTTTCTTT.

The chain combines TRBV4-1 with TRBJ2-7; 7 nucleotides match TRBD1. This CDR3 spans 15 amino acids. Losses at the gene ends were 4 bases for V and 6 bases for J; bases not matched to a gene: 12. CDR1 is MGHRA and CDR2 is YSYEKL in the germline V gene. The CDR3 nucleotides read TGCGCCAGCAGCCTTACCGGACAGGCCCAAGCCGAGCAGTACTTC. It is translated as CASSLTGQAQAEQYF.

The rearrangement links TRBV15 to TRBJ2-7, with 7 bases identical to TRBD1. The CDR3 is made up of 15 amino acids. Per the germline V gene, CDR1 is LNHNV and CDR2 is YYDKDF (reference sequence). V trimming: 0 bases; J trimming: 1 base; junction bases outside the gene matches: 3. For the CDR3, the DNA is TGTGCCACCAGCAGAGATTTGGGACAGTCCTACGAGCAGTACTTC. Protein: CATSRDLGQSYEQYF.

The chain couples TRBV20-1 to TRBJ1-2; possible D gene TRBD1, 5 bases. V lost 3 bases to trimming and J lost 4 bases, with 15 bases between them. In germline, CDR1 is DFQATT, CDR2 SNEGSKA (reference sequence). The CDR3 is made up of 14 amino acids. The CDR3 DNA reads TGCAGTGCTAGTATGTTGGGGCCAGGCTATGGCTACACCTTC. Its protein is CSASMLGPGYGYTF.

This chain connects TRBV7-9 to TRBJ1-1, with 9 nucleotides matching TRBD1. J gave up 1 base and V 2 bases, and 2 bases lay outside the gene matches. The CDR3 is 15 amino acids. Germline V lookup: CDR1 SEHNR, CDR2 FQNEAQ (reference sequence). For the CDR3, the DNA is TGTGCCAGCAGCTTATTGGGACAGGGGAACACTGAAGCTTTCTTT. The encoded protein is CASSLLGQGNTEAFF. Full variable domain (missing parts from reference TRBV7-9 and TRBJ1-1): DTGVSQNPRHKITKRGQNVTFRCDPISEHNRLYWYRQTLGQGPEFLTYFQNEAQLEKSRLLSDRFSAERPKGSFSTLEIQRTEQGDSAMYLCASSLLGQGNTEAFFGQGTRLTVV.

This clone showed up just once. The chain joins TRBV23-1 to TRBJ1-3, with unresolved D. TRBV23-1 is placed among ORFs of uncertain function. V was shortened by 3 bases and J by 0 bases, with 6 bases between the two germline ends. CDR3 length: 14 residues. In nucleotides, the CDR3 is TGCGCCAGCAGTCAGAGGAGCTCTGGAAACACCATATATTTT. Its protein product is CASSQRSSGNTIYF.

CDR3 region: CASSLQGFYGYTF. The CDR3 DNA reads TGCGCCAGCAGCTTACAGGGTTTCTATGGCTACACCTTC. This chain links TRBV5-1 with TRBJ1-2, with D tentatively TRBD1 (6 bases). CDR1 SGHRS and CDR2 YFSETQ come from the germline V gene. CDR3 size: 13 residues. Trimming took 2 bases from V and 4 from J, leaving 9 bases between them.

This clone occurred once. The genes are TRBV25-1 and TRBJ1-1; possibly TRBD1 for D (6 bases). The CDR3 runs to 13 residues. V shed 5 bases and J shed 6 bases, with 13 bases lying between them. The germline V gene encodes CDR1 MGHDK and CDR2 SYGVNS. Here the CDR3 reads CASSRGKVSEAFF. The CDR3 bases are TGTGCCAGCAGTAGGGGGAAGGTCTCTGAAGCTTTCTTT.

The chain joins TRBV6-2 or TRBV6-3 to TRBJ2-1; 14 bases are a match to TRBD2. This CDR3 region has 18 residues. Losses at the gene ends were 2 bases for V and 6 bases for J; bases not matched to a gene: 9. Germline V gene sequence: CDR1 MNHEY, CDR2 SVGEGT. In nucleotides, the CDR3 is TGTGCCAGCAGTTACCCCAGGGAGACTAGCGGGAGGGCCAATGAGCAGTTCTTC. It specifies CASSYPRETSGRANEQFF.

V usage is TRBV5-6 and J usage is TRBJ2-6; D remains unclear. Germline V gene data show CDR1 as SGHDT and CDR2 as YYEEEE. The CDR3 is 15 amino acids. With 0 bases removed from V and 0 bases from J, the gap between germline ends came to 4 bases. The CDR3, as DNA: TGTGCCAGCAGCTTGGGGGCCTCTGGGGCCAACGTCCTGACTTTC. Residues: CASSLGASGANVLTF.